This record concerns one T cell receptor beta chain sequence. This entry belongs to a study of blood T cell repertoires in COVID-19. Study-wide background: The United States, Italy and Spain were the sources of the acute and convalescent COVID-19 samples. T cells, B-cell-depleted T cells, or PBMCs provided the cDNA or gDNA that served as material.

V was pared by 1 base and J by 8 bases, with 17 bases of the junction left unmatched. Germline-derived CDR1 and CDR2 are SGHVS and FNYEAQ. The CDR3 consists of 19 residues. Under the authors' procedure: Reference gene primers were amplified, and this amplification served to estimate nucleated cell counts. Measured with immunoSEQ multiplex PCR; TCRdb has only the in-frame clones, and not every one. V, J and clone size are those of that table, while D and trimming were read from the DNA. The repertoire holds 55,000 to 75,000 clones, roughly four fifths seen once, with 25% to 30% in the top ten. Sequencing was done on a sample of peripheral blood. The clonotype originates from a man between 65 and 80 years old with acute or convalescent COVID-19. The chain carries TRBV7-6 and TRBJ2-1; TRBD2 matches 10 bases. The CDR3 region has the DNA TGTGCCAGCAGCTTAGAGGCAACCTCCTGGAGCGGGAGGGCCGATGAGCAGTTCTTC. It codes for CASSLEATSWSGRADEQFF.